A single sample is the source of the 2 T cell receptor beta chains below, sequenced in a study of spatial heterogeneity in lung cancer. In TCRdb, the 5' RACE reads were re-called with MiXCR into one record per CDR3 protein. The sample lists around 4,400 distinct CDR3 sequences, about a fifth occurring once. The time point is: sample taken at primary tumor resection. Tumor, nontumor lung or frozen PBMC supplied whole RNA that was sequenced unsorted. The material sequenced was normal lung tissue next to the tumor, taken at surgery. The receptors stem from a female donor with early-stage non-small cell lung cancer.

This clonotype was seen many times. Because the library targeted alpha chains, this beta chain is an off-target read whose size means little. The chain recombines TRBV27 with TRBJ2-3; D is unclear. This CDR3 contains 15 residues. V gave up 5 bases and J gave up 0 bases, with 12 bases separating them. Germline CDR1 MNHEY, CDR2 SMNVEV (reference sequence). The CDR3 protein is CASSGVALSTDTQYF. As DNA, the CDR3 is TGTGCCAGCAGTGGAGTAGCCCTGAGCACAGATACGCAGTATTTT.

This clonotype was counted ten times or more. A library prepared for alpha chains yielded this beta chain as an off-target read; its size is of little meaning. This chain joins TRBV6-2 or TRBV6-3 and TRBJ2-1; 9 nucleotides align to TRBD1. The germline CDR1 and CDR2 sequences are MNHEY and SVGEGT. CDR3 length: 15 residues. Germline trimming cut 2 bases from V and 8 bases from J; bases unmatched to any gene: 7. The DNA for the CDR3 is TGTGCCAGCAGTTACGGACAGGGGCCTGGCGATGAGCAGTTCTTC. This gives the protein CASSYGQGPGDEQFF.